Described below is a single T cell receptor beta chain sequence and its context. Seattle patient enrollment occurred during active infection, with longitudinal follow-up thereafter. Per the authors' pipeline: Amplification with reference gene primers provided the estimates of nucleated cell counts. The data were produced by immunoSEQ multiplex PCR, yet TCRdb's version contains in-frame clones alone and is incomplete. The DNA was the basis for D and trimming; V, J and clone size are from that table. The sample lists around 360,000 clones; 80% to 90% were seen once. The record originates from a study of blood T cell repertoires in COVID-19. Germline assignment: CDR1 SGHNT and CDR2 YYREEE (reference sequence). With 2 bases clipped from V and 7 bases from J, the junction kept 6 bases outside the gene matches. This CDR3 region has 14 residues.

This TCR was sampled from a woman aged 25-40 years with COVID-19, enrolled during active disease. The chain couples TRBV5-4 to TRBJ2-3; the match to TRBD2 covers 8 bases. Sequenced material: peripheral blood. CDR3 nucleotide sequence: TGTGCCAGCAGCTTTTGGGGACTAGAGAATACGCAGTATTTT. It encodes CASSFWGLENTQYF.